Following are 16 T cell receptor beta chains from one sample sequenced in a study of vaccination and CD4 T cells after COVID-19. An Oncomine TCR Beta short-read assay was used to sequence the DNA from cultured CD4+ T cells. Using its own MiXCR run on the PCR reads, TCRdb lists one record per CDR3 protein. Among some 13,000 distinct CDR3 sequences listed, around 40% were seen once. The sample's treatment: roughly ten-day PBMC culture with coronavirus spike peptide pools or control peptides (ViraFEST assay). No antigen has been assigned to these receptors. Sequenced material: CD4+ T cells from blood, cultured in vitro. These receptors originate from a human donor who had recovered from COVID-19.

This chain joins TRBV20-1 and TRBJ2-7, with 15 bases aligning to TRBD2. V lost 6 bases to trimming and J lost 3 bases; unmatched junction nucleotides: 3. The CDR3 covers 14 residues. Germline lookup yields CDR1 DFQATT and CDR2 SNEGSKA (reference sequence). The CDR3 DNA follows: TGCAGTGCCTTGGGACTAGCGGGAGGCTACGAGCAGTACTTC. The encoded protein is CSALGLAGGYEQYF.

The chain recombines TRBV7-9 with TRBJ2-7; 7 nucleotides match TRBD2. CDR3 length: 15 amino acids. The germline gives CDR1 SEHNR, CDR2 FQNEAQ (reference sequence). V shed 5 bases and J 0 bases; nucleotides not matched to a gene: 7. This chain's CDR3 is CASSLGGSNSYEQYF. DNA for the CDR3: TGTGCCAGCAGCCTCGGGGGGAGCAACTCCTACGAGCAGTACTTC.

This clonotype was seen a handful of times. V is TRBV12-3 or TRBV12-4 and J is TRBJ1-3, with D unclear. This CDR3 is built from 12 residues. V was shortened by 8 bases and J by 8 bases, with 13 bases between the two germline ends. CDR3 in DNA: TGTGCCAGCCCTAGCGATATAGACACCATATATTTT. It specifies CASPSDIDTIYF.

The V gene is TRBV6-1, the J gene TRBJ1-2; TRBD1 is a possible D gene (6 bases). The length of the CDR3 is 13 residues. The germline V gene has CDR1 MNHNS and CDR2 SASEGT. V was pared by 8 bases and J by 4 bases, with 14 bases between. CDR3 region: CASGGEGGYGYTF. The CDR3 nucleotides are TGTGCCAGCGGGGGGGAAGGGGGCTATGGCTACACCTTC.

DNA of the CDR3: TGTGCCAGCAGTGAGACTCTCCCAATCGATACGCAGTATTTT. Its protein is CASSETLPIDTQYF. The chain uses TRBV6-4 and TRBJ2-3; D gene ambiguous. This CDR3 contains 14 residues. Germline lookup yields CDR1 MRHNA and CDR2 SNTAGT. V lost 3 bases to trimming and J lost 6 bases, with 13 bases between them.

The V call is TRBV20-1, the J call TRBJ2-7, with 7 bases aligning to TRBD2. The CDR3 spans 12 residues. From germline, CDR1 is DFQATT and CDR2 SNEGSKA (reference sequence). After removal of 6 bases from V and 6 bases from J, the junction contained 8 bases not matched to a gene. CDR3 loop: CSAGTNRFEQYF. CDR3 sequence (DNA): TGCAGTGCCGGGACTAATCGTTTCGAGCAGTACTTC.

The DNA for the CDR3 is TGCAGTGCTAGAGATCCGGTGAAGGGGGCGGATGGCTACACCTTC. Residues: CSARDPVKGADGYTF. V gene TRBV20-1 combines with J gene TRBJ1-2, with 7 bases aligning to TRBD1. J lost 6 bases, V lost 0 bases, and 10 bases had no gene match. Germline V gene sequence: CDR1 DFQATT, CDR2 SNEGSKA (reference sequence). CDR3 length equals 15 residues.

By frequency in the sample, this clonotype is medium-sized (0.01 to 0.1%). The chain has TRBV7-2 and TRBJ1-5; 9 bases are a match to TRBD1. The CDR3 is 15 amino acids. The germline CDR1 and CDR2 sequences are SGHTA and FQGNSA. Trimming removed 3 bases from V and 5 bases from J; junction bases left unmatched: 5. CDR3 loop: CASSFTGTGYQPQHF. CDR3 bases: TGTGCCAGCAGCTTCACCGGGACAGGGTATCAGCCCCAGCATTTT. The full variable domain, with the rest looked up from reference TRBV7-2 and TRBJ1-5, is GAGVSQSPSNKVTEKGKDVELRCDPISGHTALYWYRQSLGQGLEFLIYFQGNSAPDKSGLPSDRFSAERTGGSVSTLTIQRTQQEDSAVYLCASSFTGTGYQPQHFGDGTRLSIL.

V gene TRBV19 combines with J gene TRBJ1-5, with 7 bases fitting TRBD1. CDR1 is LNHDA, CDR2 SQIVND, per germline (reference sequence). This CDR3 has 16 amino acids. V dropped 8 bases and J dropped 4; count of bases not matched to a gene: 14. The CDR3 spells CASRRRGDSENQPQHF. The CDR3 region has the DNA TGTGCCAGTCGAAGAAGGGGGGACAGCGAAAATCAGCCCCAGCATTTT. Combining the CDR3 with reference TRBV19 and TRBJ1-5 gives the whole variable domain DGGITQSPKYLFRKEGQNVTLSCEQNLNHDAMYWYRQDPGQGLRLIYYSQIVNDFQKGDIAEGYSVSREKKESFPLTVTSAQKNPTAFYLCASRRRGDSENQPQHFGDGTRLSIL.

The gene calls are TRBV7-2 and TRBJ1-1, with D perhaps TRBD1 (5 bases). Germline CDR1 reads SGHTA; CDR2 reads FQGNSA. The CDR3 has 17 amino acids. V was clipped by 5 bases and J by 0 bases, with 19 bases between them. CDR3 residues: CASSREQGWGVNTEAFF. The CDR3 DNA follows: TGTGCCAGCAGCCGTGAGCAGGGTTGGGGCGTGAACACTGAAGCTTTCTTT.

This clonotype was recorded a few times. The chain joins TRBV9 to TRBJ2-5; D is tentatively TRBD1 or TRBD2 (6 bases each). The CDR3 covers 15 residues. The V gene lost 3 bases and the J gene lost 1 base, with 13 bases spanning the gap. Germline V gene sequence: CDR1 SGDLS, CDR2 YYNGEE. CDR3 DNA: TGTGCCAGCAGCGCGGCTCGGGGGCCCCAAGAGACCCAGTACTTC. Encoded protein: CASSAARGPQETQYF.

About this clonotype: One end of the junction fails to match germline, which may point to a read error. The chain employs TRBV5-1 and TRBJ2-3; weak D call: TRBD2 (6 bases). Germline CDR1 is SGHRS and CDR2 is YFSETQ. CDR3 length: 12 amino acids. CDR3 region: CASRNDGSTADF. The CDR3 DNA sequence: TGCGCCAGCCGAAATGACGGGAGTACGGCGGATTTT.

The genes are TRBV5-1 and TRBJ1-1, with a possible D match to TRBD1 (6 bases). Germline V gene sequence: CDR1 SGHRS, CDR2 YFSETQ. The CDR3 totals 16 residues. Trimming took off 0 bases at V and 2 bases at J, with 14 bases between the two ends. The CDR3 sequence is CASSLGPTGANTEAFF. DNA for the CDR3: TGCGCCAGCAGCTTGGGTCCTACGGGGGCAAACACTGAAGCTTTCTTT.

The rearrangement joins TRBV6-1 to TRBJ2-5, with a possible D match to TRBD1 (6 bases). This CDR3 is built from 13 residues. V lost 7 bases and J 1 base, leaving 10 bases between the germline ends. Germline V CDR1 and CDR2: MNHNS, SASEGT. The CDR3 protein is CASTLDSQETQYF. Here the CDR3 DNA reads TGTGCCAGCACCCTGGACAGCCAAGAGACCCAGTACTTC.

This clonotype showed up just a few times. The J gene is TRBJ2-3, the V gene TRBV9; tentative D call: TRBD2 (6 bases). This CDR3 has 14 amino acids. V was pared by 3 bases and J by 10 bases, with 18 bases between. Germline V gene data show CDR1 as SGDLS and CDR2 as YYNGEE. CDR3 sequence reads: CASSAMGSGDAQYF. CDR3 nucleotide sequence: TGTGCCAGCAGCGCCATGGGTTCGGGAGACGCGCAGTATTTT.

On this clonotype itself: An end of the junction does not agree with germline; a read error may underlie this. The chain combines TRBV7-7 with TRBJ2-3; no definite D call. CDR1 and CDR2 (germline): SSHAT, FNYEAQ (reference sequence). This CDR3 is 14 amino acids long. CDR3 region: CASSLDLNTDTQYF. CDR3 bases: TGTGCTAGCAGCTTAGATCTGAACACAGATACGCAGTATTTT.